This paragraph reports one T cell receptor beta chain. Its specificity is not known. With 60 Vbeta and 13 Jbeta primers, the PCR was carried out. The data were produced by immunoSEQ multiplex PCR, yet TCRdb's version contains in-frame clones alone and is incomplete. Of around 150,000 clones listed, 80% to 90% are singletons. This specimen belongs to a study of cytomegalovirus exposure and HLA in healthy donors. In the study overall: Previous work identified some 120 million unique TCR beta sequences from about 179 million T cells.

Germline V gives CDR1 MNHNY, CDR2 SVGAGI (reference sequence). The CDR3 sequence is 13 residues long. With 6 bases removed from V and 6 bases from J, the gap between germline ends came to 14 bases. Findings of the study overall: The study dropped some indistinguishable V segments, TRBV6-2 and TRBV6-3 among them. Presence/absence results assume similar sequencing depth per donor, which may not hold.

The V call is TRBV6-6, the J call TRBJ1-1, with D tentatively TRBD1 (6 bases). The sequenced sample consisted of PBMCs. This sequence originates from a woman aged 25-40 years in good health and CMV-seronegative. The CDR3 nucleotides are TGTGCCAGCAGAACCCCAGGGGTCCCTGAAGCTTTCTTT. It specifies CASRTPGVPEAFF.